A selection of T cell receptor beta chains follows, all from one sample in a study of cytomegalovirus exposure and HLA in healthy donors. Profiled with immunoSEQ multiplex PCR; TCRdb holds only in-frame clones, not every one. The data contain over 35,000 clones, around three quarters of them seen just once; the ten biggest clones take up approximately 1.4%. Sequencing was done on a sample of PBMCs. These receptors were collected from a man aged 25-45 years in good health and CMV-seronegative. Both conserved end residues are part of each CDR3. The order of the fields is D gene, J gene, V gene, clone size, CDR3 protein, CDR3 DNA. The D gene is left open where the match is weak. Size values are once, few and many counts, or a class for expanded clones, and some rows have none.

TRBD1 | TRBJ2-7 | TRBV2 | few | CASSVTGDSYEQYF | TGTGCCAGCAGTGTCACAGGGGACTCCTACGAGCAGTACTTC
NA | TRBJ2-7 | TRBV29-1 | NA | CSVEDGTFFYEQYF | TGCAGCGTTGAAGACGGGACATTCTTCTACGAGCAGTACTTC
NA | TRBJ2-4 | TRBV7-9 | NA | CASSTGLGGKNIQYF | TGTGCCAGCAGCACCGGACTCGGTGGAAAAAACATTCAGTACTTC
NA | TRBJ1-4 | TRBV30 | NA | CAWSSGTHEKLFF | TGTGCCTGGAGTTCCGGGACACATGAAAAACTGTTTTTT
TRBD2 | TRBJ2-1 | TRBV7-6 | NA | CASSPGLAGVSSYNEQFF | TGTGCCAGCAGCCCGGGACTAGCGGGCGTAAGCTCCTACAATGAGCAGTTCTTC
TRBD1 | TRBJ2-1 | TRBV4-3 | NA | CASSQETGETYNEQFF | TGCGCCAGCAGCCAAGAAACAGGGGAAACCTACAATGAGCAGTTCTTC
NA | TRBJ1-1 | TRBV27 | NA | CASSLGYEGDTEAFF | TGTGCCAGCAGTTTAGGGTATGAAGGGGACACTGAAGCTTTCTTT
TRBD2 | TRBJ2-7 | TRBV27 | NA | CASSLSFWREGNYEQYF | TGTGCCAGCAGCTTATCGTTCTGGCGGGAGGGAAACTACGAGCAGTACTTC
NA | TRBJ2-3 | TRBV7-9 | NA | CASSPTGSMRTQYF | TGTGCCAGCAGCCCCACCGGTAGTATGCGTACGCAGTATTTT
NA | TRBJ2-1 | TRBV9 | NA | CASSDAGYSYNEQFF | TGTGCCAGCAGCGACGCAGGTTACTCCTACAATGAGCAGTTCTTC
NA | TRBJ2-3 | TRBV7-6 | NA | CASSLLLSSGSRNTQYF | TGTGCCAGCAGCTTATTACTCTCGTCGGGGAGTAGGAATACGCAGTATTTT
NA | TRBJ1-1 | TRBV7-6 | few | CASSSQRNTEAFF | TGTGCCAGCAGCTCTCAGCGGAACACTGAAGCTTTCTTT
NA | TRBJ2-7 | TRBV7-2 | NA | CASRYSTGYEQYF | TGTGCCAGCAGATACAGCACTGGCTACGAGCAGTACTTC
NA | TRBJ2-7 | TRBV5-1 | NA | CASSLDFMGGEQYF | TGCGCCAGCAGCTTGGATTTCATGGGGGGCGAGCAGTACTTC
TRBD2 | TRBJ2-1 | TRBV10-1 | NA | CASSEGWAGGNEQFF | TGCGCCAGCAGTGAGGGGTGGGCGGGAGGGAATGAGCAGTTCTTC
NA | TRBJ1-1 | TRBV18 | NA | CASSPPGSSSNIAFF | TGTGCCAGCTCACCACCGGGGAGCTCCTCGAATATTGCTTTCTTT
NA | TRBJ1-2 | TRBV5-6 | once | CASSPDRIYGYTF | TGTGCCAGCAGCCCTGACAGGATATATGGCTACACCTTC
NA | TRBJ2-7 | TRBV10-1 | NA | CASSEAALSLSYEQYF | TGCGCCAGCAGTGAGGCGGCCCTATCACTCTCCTACGAGCAGTACTTC
NA | TRBJ1-5 | TRBV9 | few | CASSVGREGGGPQHF | TGTGCCAGCAGCGTAGGGCGGGAGGGAGGAGGGCCCCAGCATTTT
NA | TRBJ2-7 | TRBV7-9 | few | CASSPPGSSYEQYF | TGTGCCAGCAGCCCCCCAGGGTCCTCCTACGAGCAGTACTTC
NA | TRBJ1-1 | TRBV28 | NA | CASSLVWGVEAFF | TGTGCCAGCAGTTTGGTTTGGGGAGTTGAAGCTTTCTTT
NA | TRBJ2-7 | TRBV7-9 | NA | CSSRRGSYEQYF | TGTTCCAGTCGACGGGGTTCCTACGAGCAGTACTTC
TRBD1 | TRBJ1-1 | TRBV13 | NA | CASSSRQGGEAFF | TGTGCCAGCAGCTCTCGACAGGGGGGAGAAGCTTTCTTT
NA | TRBJ1-4 | TRBV19 | NA | CASRTRANEKLFF | TGTGCCAGTCGGACAAGAGCTAATGAAAAACTGTTTTTT